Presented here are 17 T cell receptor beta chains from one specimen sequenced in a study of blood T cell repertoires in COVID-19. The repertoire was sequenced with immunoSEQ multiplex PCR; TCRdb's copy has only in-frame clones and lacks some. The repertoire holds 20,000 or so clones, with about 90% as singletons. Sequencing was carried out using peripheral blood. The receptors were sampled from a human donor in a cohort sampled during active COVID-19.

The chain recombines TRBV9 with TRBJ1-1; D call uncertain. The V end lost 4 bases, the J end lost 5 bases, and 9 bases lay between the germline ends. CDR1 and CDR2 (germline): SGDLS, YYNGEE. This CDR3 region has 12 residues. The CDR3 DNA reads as TGTGCCAGCAGCCCATCGGGGACTGAAGCTTTCTTT. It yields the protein CASSPSGTEAFF.

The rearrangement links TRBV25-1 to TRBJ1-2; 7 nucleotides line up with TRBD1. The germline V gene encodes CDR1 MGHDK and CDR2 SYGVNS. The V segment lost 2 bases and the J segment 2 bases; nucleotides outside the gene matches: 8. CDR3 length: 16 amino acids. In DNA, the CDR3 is TGTGCCAGCAGTGAACTCAGCTCGACAGGGAACTATGGCTACACCTTC. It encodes CASSELSSTGNYGYTF.

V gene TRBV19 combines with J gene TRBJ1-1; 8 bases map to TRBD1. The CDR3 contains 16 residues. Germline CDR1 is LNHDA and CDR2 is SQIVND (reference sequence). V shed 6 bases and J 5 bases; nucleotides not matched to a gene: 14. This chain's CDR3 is CASRTPGTGKGTEAFF. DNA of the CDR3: TGTGCCAGTAGGACCCCCGGGACAGGAAAAGGGACTGAAGCTTTCTTT. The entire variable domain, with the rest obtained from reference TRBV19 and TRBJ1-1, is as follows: DGGITQSPKYLFRKEGQNVTLSCEQNLNHDAMYWYRQDPGQGLRLIYYSQIVNDFQKGDIAEGYSVSREKKESFPLTVTSAQKNPTAFYLCASRTPGTGKGTEAFFGQGTRLTVV.

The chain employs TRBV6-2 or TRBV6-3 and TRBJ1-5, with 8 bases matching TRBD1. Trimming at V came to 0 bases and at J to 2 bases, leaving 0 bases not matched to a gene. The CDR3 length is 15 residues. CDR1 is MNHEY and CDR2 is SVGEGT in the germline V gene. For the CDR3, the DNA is TGTGCCAGCAGTTACTCGGGACAGGGCAATCAGCCCCAGCATTTT. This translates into CASSYSGQGNQPQHF.

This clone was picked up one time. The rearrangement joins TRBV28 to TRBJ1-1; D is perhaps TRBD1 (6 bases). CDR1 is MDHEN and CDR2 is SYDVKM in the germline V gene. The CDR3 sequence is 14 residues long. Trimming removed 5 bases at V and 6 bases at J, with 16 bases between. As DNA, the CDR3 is TGTGCCAGCAGTCTAACACAGGGCCCCTCTGAAGCTTTCTTT. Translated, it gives CASSLTQGPSEAFF.

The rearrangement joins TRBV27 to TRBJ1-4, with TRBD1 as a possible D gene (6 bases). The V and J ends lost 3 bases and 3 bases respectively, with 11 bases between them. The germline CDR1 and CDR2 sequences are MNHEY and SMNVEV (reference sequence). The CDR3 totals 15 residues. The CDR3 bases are TGTGCCAGCAGTTTTCAGGGGTCAGCTAATGAAAAACTGTTTTTT. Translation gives CASSFQGSANEKLFF.

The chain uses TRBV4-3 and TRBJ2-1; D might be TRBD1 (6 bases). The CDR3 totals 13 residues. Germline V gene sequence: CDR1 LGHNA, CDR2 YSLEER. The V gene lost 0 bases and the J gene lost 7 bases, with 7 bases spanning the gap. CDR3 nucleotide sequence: TGCGCCAGCAGCCAAGAAACAGGGAATGAGCAGTTCTTC. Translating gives CASSQETGNEQFF.

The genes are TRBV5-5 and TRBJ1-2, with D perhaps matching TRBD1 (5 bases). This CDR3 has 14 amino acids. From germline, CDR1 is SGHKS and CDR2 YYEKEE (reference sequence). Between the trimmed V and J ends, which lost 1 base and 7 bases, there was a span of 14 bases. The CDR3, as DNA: TGTGCCAGCAGCTTGAGTGGGGGGAAAACTGGCTACACCTTC. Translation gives CASSLSGGKTGYTF.

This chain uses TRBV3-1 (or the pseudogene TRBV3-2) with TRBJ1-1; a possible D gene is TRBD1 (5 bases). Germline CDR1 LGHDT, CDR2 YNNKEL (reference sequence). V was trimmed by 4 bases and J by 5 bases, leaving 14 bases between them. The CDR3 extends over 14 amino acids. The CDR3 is CASSPGYRATEAFF. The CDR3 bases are TGTGCCAGCAGCCCAGGGTACCGAGCGACTGAAGCTTTCTTT.

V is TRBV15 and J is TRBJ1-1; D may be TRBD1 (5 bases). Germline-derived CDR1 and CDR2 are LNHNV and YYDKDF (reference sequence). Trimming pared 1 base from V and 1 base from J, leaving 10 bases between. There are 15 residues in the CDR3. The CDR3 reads CATSRGGVRNTEAFF. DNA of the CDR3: TGTGCCACCAGCAGAGGGGGGGTGCGGAACACTGAAGCTTTCTTT.

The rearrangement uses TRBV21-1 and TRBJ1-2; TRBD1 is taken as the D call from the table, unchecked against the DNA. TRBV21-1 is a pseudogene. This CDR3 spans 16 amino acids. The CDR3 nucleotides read TGTGCCAGCAGCACCCCCCGCCGTCGGCAGGGCTGTGGCTACACCTTC. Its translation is CASSTPRRRQGCGYTF.

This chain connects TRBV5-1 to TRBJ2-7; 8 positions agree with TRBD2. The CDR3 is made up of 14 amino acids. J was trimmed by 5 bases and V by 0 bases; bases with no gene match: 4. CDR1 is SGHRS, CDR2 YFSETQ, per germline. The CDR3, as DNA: TGCGCCAGCAGCTTGGGAGCGGGAGTAAACGAGCAGTACGTC. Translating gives CASSLGAGVNEQYV.

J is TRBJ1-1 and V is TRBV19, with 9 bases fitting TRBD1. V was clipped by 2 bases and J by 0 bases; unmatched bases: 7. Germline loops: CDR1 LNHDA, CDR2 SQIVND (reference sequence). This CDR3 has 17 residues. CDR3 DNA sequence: TGTGCCAGTAGTATATCGGACAGGGGCGGGGTGAACACTGAAGCTTTCTTT. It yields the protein CASSISDRGGVNTEAFF.

Written as DNA, the CDR3 is TGTGCCAGCAGCCTGGATGTGGGGGGGAATGAGCAGTTCTTC. Protein sequence: CASSLDVGGNEQFF. The J gene is TRBJ2-1, the V gene TRBV7-2; 7 bases match TRBD2. Looked up from germline, CDR1 is SGHTA and CDR2 is FQGNSA. The V and J ends lost 5 bases and 7 bases, in that order; junction bases with no gene match: 8. This CDR3 comprises 14 residues.

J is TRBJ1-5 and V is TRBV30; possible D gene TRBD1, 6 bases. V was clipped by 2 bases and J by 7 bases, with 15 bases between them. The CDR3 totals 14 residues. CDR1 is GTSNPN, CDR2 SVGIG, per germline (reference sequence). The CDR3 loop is CAWSRGGSGQPQHF. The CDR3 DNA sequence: TGTGCCTGGAGTAGGGGGGGTTCTGGCCAGCCCCAGCATTTT.

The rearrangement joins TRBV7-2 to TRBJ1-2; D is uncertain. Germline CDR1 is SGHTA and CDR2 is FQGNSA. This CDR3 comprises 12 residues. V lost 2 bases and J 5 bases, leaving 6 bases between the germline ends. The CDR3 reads CASSLWEYGYTF. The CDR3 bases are TGTGCCAGCAGCTTATGGGAGTATGGCTACACCTTC.

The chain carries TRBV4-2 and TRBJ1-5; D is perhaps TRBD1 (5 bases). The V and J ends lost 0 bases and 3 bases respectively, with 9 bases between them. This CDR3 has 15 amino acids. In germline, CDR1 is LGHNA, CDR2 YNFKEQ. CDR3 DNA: TGTGCCAGCAGCCAAGATGGACAAGACAATCAGCCCCAGCATTTT. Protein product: CASSQDGQDNQPQHF.